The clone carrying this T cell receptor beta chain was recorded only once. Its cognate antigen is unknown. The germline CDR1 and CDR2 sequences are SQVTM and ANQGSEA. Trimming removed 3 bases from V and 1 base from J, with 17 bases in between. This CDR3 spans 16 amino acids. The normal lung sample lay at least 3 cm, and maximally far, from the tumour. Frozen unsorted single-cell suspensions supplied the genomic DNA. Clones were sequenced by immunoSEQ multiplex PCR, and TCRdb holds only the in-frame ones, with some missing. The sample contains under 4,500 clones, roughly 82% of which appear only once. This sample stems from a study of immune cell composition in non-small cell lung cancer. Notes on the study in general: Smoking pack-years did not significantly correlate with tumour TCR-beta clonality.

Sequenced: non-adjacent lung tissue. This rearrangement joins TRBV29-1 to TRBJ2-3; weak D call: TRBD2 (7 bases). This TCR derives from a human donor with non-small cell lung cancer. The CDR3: CSVEGGQGRGTDTQYF. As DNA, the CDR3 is TGCAGCGTTGAGGGGGGTCAGGGGAGGGGCACAGATACGCAGTATTTT.